A selection of T cell receptor delta chains follows, all from one sample in a study of gamma-delta T cells after stem cell transplantation. TCRdb processed the RT-PCR reads again with the CATT caller. The repertoire holds more than 10,000 delta-chain clones, over 1% seen once, with about a tenth in the top ten. The sequencing sample was made of gamma-delta T cells. These receptor sequences come from a human donor. It is not recorded whose cells these are; they may come from a transplant donor. Both conserved end residues are part of each CDR3. The D gene is left open where the match is weak. Rows may omit the clone size; those that give it use once, few, many or a size class.

cdr3_nt	cdr3_aa	v_call	clone_size	d_call	j_call
TGTGCCTTTTATGGCCGATCCGATAAACTCATCTTT	CAFYGRSDKLIF	TRDV3	NA	NA	TRDJ1
TGTGCCTGTGACACCATTACTGGGGGACACACCGATAAACTCATCTTT	CACDTITGGHTDKLIF	TRDV2	few	TRDD3	TRDJ1
TGTGCCTGTGACAACGTACTGGGGGATACGGATAAACTCATCTTT	CACDNVLGDTDKLIF	TRDV2	few	TRDD3	TRDJ1
TGTGCCTGTGACTTACTGGGGGATAAGGCCGATAAACTCATCTTT	CACDLLGDKADKLIF	TRDV2	NA	TRDD3	TRDJ1
TGTGCCTGTGACTCCCTCGGGGGGGATACGCGAAGGACCGATAAACTCATCTTT	CACDSLGGDTRRTDKLIF	TRDV2	few	TRDD3	TRDJ1
TGTGCCTGTGACACCGTTCGACTGGGGGATAGTGTGGCTTTGACAGCACAACTCTTCTTT	CACDTVRLGDSVALTAQLFF	TRDV2	medium-sized	TRDD3	TRDJ2
TGTGCCTGTGACACCTTACTGGGGGATACGGGGACAGCACAACTCTTCTTT	CACDTLLGDTGTAQLFF	TRDV2	NA	TRDD3	TRDJ2
TGTGCCTGTGACACCGTCGGTGTTCTGGGGGATAGCAACACCGATAAACTCATCTTT	CACDTVGVLGDSNTDKLIF	TRDV2	NA	TRDD3	TRDJ1
TGTGCCTGTGACGGGCTGGGGGATTCGGCCGATAAACTCATCTTT	CACDGLGDSADKLIF	TRDV2	many	TRDD3	TRDJ1
TGTGCCTGTGACACGCTCATTGGGGGATCCAGAAACTACACCGATAAACTCATCTTT	CACDTLIGGSRNYTDKLIF	TRDV2	medium-sized	TRDD3	TRDJ1
TGTGCCTGTGACCCCCTTGCTGGGGGATACCGACACACCGATAAACTCATCTTT	CACDPLAGGYRHTDKLIF	TRDV2	many	TRDD3	TRDJ1
TGTGCCTGTGACTCCGTACTGGGGGCCGATAAACTCATCTTT	CACDSVLGADKLIF	TRDV2	many	TRDD3	TRDJ1
TGTGCCTGTGACCCCGCCGGGGCATCATTTCGGTACGATAAACTCATCTTT	CACDPAGASFRYDKLIF	TRDV2	few	NA	TRDJ1
TGTGCCTGTGACACGGTGTCTTTCCTACAGCCTGGGGGATTTGGTAAACTCATCTTT	CACDTVSFLQPGGFGKLIF	TRDV2	many	TRDD3	TRDJ1
TGTGCCTGTGAACCGATAACACTGGGGGATACGCAGTATAAACTCATCTTT	CACEPITLGDTQYKLIF	TRDV2	many	TRDD3	TRDJ1
TGTGCCTGTGACCCTACTGGGGGTCATAGCTCCTGGGACACCCGACAGATGTTTTTC	CACDPTGGHSSWDTRQMFF	TRDV2	many	TRDD3	TRDJ3
TGTGCCTGTGACACCTGGGGGCAGACCGATAAACTCATCTTT	CACDTWGQTDKLIF	TRDV2	medium-sized	NA	TRDJ1
TGTGCCTGTGACACGGTAAGACTGGGGGATAAGAGTGAGACCGATAAACTCATCTTT	CACDTVRLGDKSETDKLIF	TRDV2	few	TRDD3	TRDJ1
TGTGCCTGCCTCAGCCTGACGAGGAGTACTGGGGCTCGGGGCACCGATAAACTCATCTTT	CACLSLTRSTGARGTDKLIF	TRDV2	medium-sized	TRDD3	TRDJ1
TGTGCCTGTGACCCACTACTGGGGGCAGACACCGATAAACTCATCTTT	CACDPLLGADTDKLIF	TRDV2	few	TRDD3	TRDJ1
TGTGCCTGTGACACTATGGGGGATAGTCATAAACTCATCTTT	CACDTMGDSHKLIF	TRDV2	few	TRDD3	TRDJ1
TGTGCCTGCGACACACTGGGGGGTATTACCGATAAACTCATCTTT	CACDTLGGITDKLIF	TRDV2	few	TRDD3	TRDJ1
TGTGCCTGTGACACGATGGGGGATGGTGGGACAGCACAACTCTTCTTT	CACDTMGDGGTAQLFF	TRDV2	medium-sized	TRDD3	TRDJ2
TGTGCCTGTGACCCCCTGGGGGGATACACCGATAAACTCATCTTT	CACDPLGGYTDKLIF	TRDV2	medium-sized	TRDD3	TRDJ1
TGTGCCTGTGACACGGTCGAACAAACTGGGGGACACACCGATAAACTCATCTTT	CACDTVEQTGGHTDKLIF	TRDV2	NA	TRDD3	TRDJ1
TGTGCCTGTGACACCGCGGGGGAGAAACGTTACACCGATAAACTCATCTTT	CACDTAGEKRYTDKLIF	TRDV2	medium-sized	NA	TRDJ1
TGTGCCTGTGACACCGTTAGTAGGGAGTCCACCGATAAACTCACCTTT	CACDTVSRESTDKLTF	TRDV2	NA	NA	TRDJ1
TGTGCCTGTGACCTACTGGGGGATACGGGGGACACCGATAAACTCATCTTT	CACDLLGDTGDTDKLIF	TRDV2	NA	TRDD3	TRDJ1
TGTGCCTGTGACACCATTGGACTGGGGGACTCATCTTTGACAGCACAACTCTTCTTT	CACDTIGLGDSSLTAQLFF	TRDV2	many	TRDD3	TRDJ2
TGTGCCTGTGACCGGATGGGGTCCGATAAACTCATCTTT	CACDRMGSDKLIF	TRDV2	medium-sized	NA	TRDJ1
TGTGCTTGTGACTCCCTACTGGGGGATACGCCCTTGAACACCGATAAACTCATCTTT	CACDSLLGDTPLNTDKLIF	TRDV2	few	TRDD3	TRDJ1
TGTGCCTGTGACACAGGCTGGGGGATCCTCACCCCTATGAAGCGCACCGATAAACTCATCTTT	CACDTGWGILTPMKRTDKLIF	TRDV2	few	TRDD3	TRDJ1
TGTGCCTGTGACACCCTGGGGGCCCAAAACACCGATAAACTCATCTTT	CACDTLGAQNTDKLIF	TRDV2	NA	TRDD3	TRDJ1
TGTGCCTGTGACACCTTAGTTCTGGGGGTTGACACCGATAAACTCATCTTT	CACDTLVLGVDTDKLIF	TRDV2	medium-sized	TRDD3	TRDJ1